A single sample is the source of the 5 T cell receptor beta chains below, sequenced in a study of control samples from healthy donors and cancer patients. Method: immunoSEQ multiplex PCR; TCRdb's copy keeps in-frame clones and lacks some. This sample has about 160,000 clones; 80% to 90% occur once, and the top ten carry 9.5% to 15%. The source material was blood. These receptors were taken from a young man in good health.

This chain uses TRBV7-9 with TRBJ2-5; 7 bases map to TRBD1. Germline V gene lookup returns CDR1 SEHNR and CDR2 FQNEAQ (reference sequence). This CDR3 comprises 17 residues. Trimming took 3 bases from V and 5 from J; bases not matched to a gene: 15. The CDR3: CASSFFTGEFSWETQYF. CDR3 coding DNA: TGTGCCAGCAGCTTTTTTACAGGGGAGTTCTCTTGGGAGACCCAGTACTTC.

This chain connects TRBV7-9 to TRBJ1-3; D is possibly TRBD1 (5 bases). CDR1 is SEHNR and CDR2 is FQNEAQ in the germline V gene (reference sequence). V lost 7 bases and J lost 0, with 16 bases in between. CDR3 length: 16 amino acids. CDR3 residues: CASNPKGPSSGNTIYF. The CDR3 DNA follows: TGTGCCAGCAACCCCAAGGGGCCGAGCTCTGGAAACACCATATATTTT.

The V call is TRBV7-2, the J call TRBJ1-6, with D hard to call. Trimming stripped 4 bases from V and 10 bases from J, with 17 bases between. The CDR3 is made up of 15 amino acids. Per germline, CDR1 SGHTA and CDR2 FQGNSA. The CDR3 DNA sequence: TGTGCCAGCAGCTCCCGGACGGGCCCGGGGTCACCCCTCCACTTT. As protein: CASSSRTGPGSPLHF. Full variable domain (outside the CDR3, taken from reference TRBV7-2 and TRBJ1-6): GAGVSQSPSNKVTEKGKDVELRCDPISGHTALYWYRQSLGQGLEFLIYFQGNSAPDKSGLPSDRFSAERTGGSVSTLTIQRTQQEDSAVYLCASSSRTGPGSPLHFGNGTRLTVT.

This chain connects TRBV7-9 to TRBJ2-6, with D perhaps TRBD1 or TRBD2 (6 bases each). With 2 bases removed from V and 2 bases from J, the gap between germline ends came to 13 bases. The CDR3 is 17 amino acids. The V gene's germline CDR1 is SEHNR and CDR2 FQNEAQ (reference sequence). The DNA of the CDR3 is TGTGCCAGCAGCTTAAAAGGGGGGACGACTGGGGCCAACGTCCTGACTTTC. It is translated as CASSLKGGTTGANVLTF.

This chain joins TRBV7-8 and TRBJ1-4, with D hard to call. Germline V CDR1 and CDR2: SGHVS, FQNEAQ. Trimming took 4 bases from V and 3 from J, leaving 21 bases between them. The CDR3 has 18 amino acids. As DNA, the CDR3 is TGTGCCAGCAGCTGGAAGAGGTATAGCTGGCTATCTAATGAAAAACTGTTTTTT. It specifies CASSWKRYSWLSNEKLFF.